Detailed here is one T cell receptor (beta chain). The sample belongs to a study of metastatic and nonmetastatic thyroid tumors. The CDR3 has 12 amino acids. Germline assignment: CDR1 DFQATT and CDR2 SNEGSKA (reference sequence). After removal of 6 bases from V and 3 bases from J, the junction contained 4 bases not matched to a gene. Ahead of thyroid surgery, no patient had received treatment of any kind. TCRdb redid the clone calls on the PCR reads using MiXCR. The sample lists approximately 31,000 clones, 15% to 20% occurring once. The sequence was obtained from a female donor with papillary thyroid cancer or a benign thyroid nodule (not recorded which). Some clones in this sample may be carry-over from other donors' samples. The chain uses TRBV20-1 and TRBJ2-7, with 8 nucleotides matching TRBD2. Sequenced material: blood. The CDR3 DNA is TGCAGTGCCAATAGCGGGAACTACGAGCAGTACTTC. As protein: CSANSGNYEQYF.